This T cell receptor beta chain was captured by sequencing in a study of T cell responses to AZD1222 COVID-19 vaccine (dated by TCRdb to the early 2020s). A note on the overall study: TCR sequencing was performed for roughly 250 trial participants, of whom around 200 were given two doses of AZD1222 and around 26 were given two doses of MenACWY control vaccine. Trial participants were enrolled into age subgroups of 18-55, 56-69 and 70-plus years, which contained about 150, 28 and 57 TCR-sequenced participants, respectively.

The time point label on this specimen signifies: about 28 days (+/-7) after the second vaccine dose. AZD1222 recipients with second doses at about 4 weeks or about 12 weeks were pooled, because spike-specific TCR depth and breadth did not differ between schedules. Vaccinee samples came from UK trials COV001 and COV002, including a single-blind randomized controlled phase 2/3 trial of AZD1222 (ChAdOx1 nCoV-19) in healthy adults. For TCRbeta chain sequencing, PBMC samples from trial participants were taken at day 0 and at day 28 after the second dose. On this clone itself: Its antigen is unknown. The record has no base qualities; no much larger clone is one base away.

V was cut back by 3 bases and J by 6 bases, leaving a gap of 13 bases between them. According to the germline V gene, CDR1 reads SNHLY and CDR2 reads FYNNEI. From its cysteine to its phenylalanine, the CDR3 spans 14 amino acids. Just CDR3 DNA is preserved here, 42 bases in frame from base 1. General study outcomes and caveats: Spike-specific TCR breadth and depth rose significantly after two AZD1222 doses compared with day 0 and with MenACWY recipients. Participants were mostly white British and included more females than males, and it was suggested by the authors that clonal diversity may have been underestimated. The whole spike protein was spanned by vaccine-associated CD4 TCRs, and dominant responses were seen in regions 160-218 and 743-854. Conclusions about previously exposed vaccinees are limited, since just 6 or 7 AZD1222 recipients were seropositive for SARS-CoV-2 at baseline. In the small 56-69-year group, the increase in depth fell short of significance, most likely because of low power. Epitopes outside the regions mutated in the B.1.351 and B.1.1.7 variants were reportedly recognized by nearly half of the unique spike-specific TCRs. Because no day 14 peak-response samples were available, the repertoires could be characterized only after the peak T cell response.

The CDR3 regions of human TCRbeta chains were analyzed by immunosequencing. Under the source paper's analysis protocol: Repertoire TCRs were matched against a reference library of SARS-CoV-2-specific TCRs generated with the MIRA antigen-specificity platform. Breadth was defined as the fraction of unique TCRs that were SARS-CoV-2-associated, and depth was defined as the fraction of total T cells that were SARS-CoV-2-associated. Using the MIRA data, each spike-specific TCR was assigned both to the spike region to which the TCR was reactive and to a CD4 or CD8 class. Log10-transformed breadth and depth values were compared by one-way ANOVA with Sidak's multiple comparisons tests. TCRdb stores this immuneACCESS table with in-frame sequences only. Part of the clones is absent; in the studies checked, under half of the shortfall reflects unresolved V genes, and no reason is known for the rest. The V and J calls and clone size are taken from that table; D and trimming were inferred from the DNA. The sample contains about 110,000 clones, 70% to 90% of them found a single time. The top ten constitute around 5% of the sample.

The sequencing here drew on peripheral blood, taken 28 days after the second AZD1222 dose. The clonotype was recovered from an adult who received the AZD1222 COVID-19 vaccine. The sequence joins TRBV2 to TRBJ2-3; TRBD2 is a weak D gene call, 7 bases matching. The CDR3 amino acid sequence is: CASSEVAGADTQYF. The DNA sequence is as follows: TGTGCCAGCAGTGAGGTTGCGGGGGCGGATACGCAGTATTTT.